The rows below give T cell receptor beta chains drawn from one sample of a study of blood T cells in healthy people across ages. TCRdb used MiXCR to reprocess the 5' RACE reads, holding one entry per CDR3 protein. The table lists 750,000 to 1,000,000 distinct CDR3 sequences, 25% to 35% of them singletons. Another study also made use of these data, one on T cells of mothers and their children.

Sequencing input: blood. The receptors here all came from a woman aged 35 to 49 in good health. Both conserved end residues are part of each CDR3. D genes are given only for firm matches. For some rows the clone size is stated as once, few or many, or as a class when expanded; others skip it.

J gene: TRBJ2-1
V gene: TRBV29-1
CDR3 length: 15
D gene: TRBD2
clone size: many
CDR3 DNA: TGCAGCGTTGGGGTGCGGGGGAGCTCCTACAATGAGCAGTTCTTC
CDR3 protein: CSVGVRGSSYNEQFF

J gene: TRBJ2-7
V gene: TRBV5-1
CDR3 length: 15
D gene: TRBD2
clone size: few
CDR3 DNA: TGCGCCAGCAGCTTGGAACTAGCGGGGGGCCACGAGCAGTACTTC
CDR3 protein: CASSLELAGGHEQYF

J gene: TRBJ1-1
V gene: TRBV4-1
CDR3 length: 16
D gene: NA
clone size: NA
CDR3 DNA: TGCGCCAGCAGCCACGGCAAGTTAAGATGGGTTTCTGAAGCTTTCTTT
CDR3 protein: CASSHGKLRWVSEAFF

J gene: TRBJ1-1
V gene: TRBV7-8
CDR3 length: 15
D gene: NA
clone size: NA
CDR3 DNA: TGTGCCAGCAGCTTAGGAACAGGGAGTTTCGCTGAAGCTTTCTTT
CDR3 protein: CASSLGTGSFAEAFF

J gene: TRBJ1-2
V gene: TRBV20-1
CDR3 length: 16
D gene: NA
clone size: many
CDR3 DNA: TGCAGTGCTAGAGGAAGGGGCGAGGGAGGTAACTATGGCTACACCTTC
CDR3 protein: CSARGRGEGGNYGYTF

J gene: TRBJ1-1
V gene: TRBV5-1
CDR3 length: 15
D gene: NA
clone size: few
CDR3 DNA: TGCGCCAGCAGTTCAGCCTGGGGACTGAACACTGAAGCTTTCTTT
CDR3 protein: CASSSAWGLNTEAFF

J gene: TRBJ2-5
V gene: TRBV20-1
CDR3 length: 13
D gene: NA
clone size: NA
CDR3 DNA: TGCAGTGCTACACCCGGCCCTCCGGAGACCCAGTACTTC
CDR3 protein: CSATPGPPETQYF

J gene: TRBJ2-5
V gene: TRBV2
CDR3 length: 12
D gene: NA
clone size: NA
CDR3 DNA: TGTGCCAGCATTAGTACCCAAGAGACCCAGTACTTC
CDR3 protein: CASISTQETQYF

J gene: TRBJ2-5
V gene: TRBV24-1
CDR3 length: 18
D gene: TRBD1
clone size: NA
CDR3 DNA: TGTGCCACCAGTGATAATTCCATAAAGACAGGGATTCGCGAGACCCAGTACTTC
CDR3 protein: CATSDNSIKTGIRETQYF

J gene: TRBJ2-7
V gene: TRBV15
CDR3 length: 15
D gene: NA
clone size: many
CDR3 DNA: TGTGCCACCAGCGGACAACACAGGGGAGGCTACGAGCAGTACTTC
CDR3 protein: CATSGQHRGGYEQYF

J gene: TRBJ1-2
V gene: TRBV20-1
CDR3 length: 15
D gene: NA
clone size: few
CDR3 DNA: TGCAGTGCTAGAGATCTCGGCGGAGCTAACTATGGCTACACCTTC
CDR3 protein: CSARDLGGANYGYTF

J gene: TRBJ2-3
V gene: TRBV24-1
CDR3 length: 13
D gene: NA
clone size: few
CDR3 DNA: TGTGCCACCAGTGAGCCAGCTACAGATACGCGGTATTTT
CDR3 protein: CATSEPATDTRYF

J gene: TRBJ1-1
V gene: TRBV6-6
CDR3 length: 11
D gene: NA
clone size: NA
CDR3 DNA: TGTGCCAGCAGTTACCGCCAGCGCGCTTTCTTT
CDR3 protein: CASSYRQRAFF

J gene: TRBJ2-5
V gene: TRBV6-6
CDR3 length: 13
D gene: NA
clone size: many
CDR3 DNA: TGTGCCAGCAGTTATGACTTATCGAAGACCCAGTACTTC
CDR3 protein: CASSYDLSKTQYF

J gene: TRBJ2-1
V gene: TRBV27
CDR3 length: 16
D gene: NA
clone size: few
CDR3 DNA: TGTGCCAGCAGTTCCCCCTACACAACTGGCTACAATGAGCAGTTCTTC
CDR3 protein: CASSSPYTTGYNEQFF

J gene: TRBJ2-3
V gene: TRBV6-6
CDR3 length: 17
D gene: NA
clone size: few
CDR3 DNA: TGTGCCAGCAGTTATTCAGGATGGACTACTCGAACAGATACGCAGTATTTT
CDR3 protein: CASSYSGWTTRTDTQYF

J gene: TRBJ2-7
V gene: TRBV5-1
CDR3 length: 14
D gene: NA
clone size: few
CDR3 DNA: TGCGCCAGCAGCTTGGCTTCGGACCCCTACGAGCAGTACTTC
CDR3 protein: CASSLASDPYEQYF